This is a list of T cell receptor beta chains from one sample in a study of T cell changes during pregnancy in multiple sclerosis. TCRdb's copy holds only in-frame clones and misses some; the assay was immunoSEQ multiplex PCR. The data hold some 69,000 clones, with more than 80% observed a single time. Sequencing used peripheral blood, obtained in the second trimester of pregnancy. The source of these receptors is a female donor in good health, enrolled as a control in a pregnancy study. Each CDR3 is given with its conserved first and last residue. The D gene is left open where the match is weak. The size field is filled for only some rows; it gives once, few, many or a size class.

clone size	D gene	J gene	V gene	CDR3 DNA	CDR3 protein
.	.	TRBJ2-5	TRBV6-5	TGTGCCAGCAGTTACTACCGGGGAAGGGAGACCCAGTACTTC	CASSYYRGRETQYF
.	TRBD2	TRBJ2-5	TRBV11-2	TGTGCCAGCAGCTCCACTTTAGGGGAGGGGGAGACCCAGTACTTC	CASSSTLGEGETQYF
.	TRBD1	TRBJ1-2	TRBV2	TGTGCCAGCAGTAAGGGACAGGGGTTTGGCTACACCTTC	CASSKGQGFGYTF
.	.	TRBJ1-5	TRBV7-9	TGTGCCAGCAGCGGACTATGGAGCAATCAGCCCCAGCATTTT	CASSGLWSNQPQHF
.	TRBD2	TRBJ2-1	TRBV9	TGTGCCAGCAGTACTAGCGGGGGGGCTTACAATGAGCAGTTCTTC	CASSTSGGAYNEQFF
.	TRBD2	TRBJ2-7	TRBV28	TGTGCCAGCAGCGGAACCGGGACTAGTCACTACGAGCAGTACTTC	CASSGTGTSHYEQYF
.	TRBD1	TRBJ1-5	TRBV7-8	TGTGCCAGCAGCTTACCCGCCGGGACAGGGGCGGATCAGCCCCAGCATTTT	CASSLPAGTGADQPQHF
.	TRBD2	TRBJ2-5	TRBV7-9	TGTGCCAGCAGCACCCCGGGAGCGGGGGGGCACGAGACCCAGTACTTC	CASSTPGAGGHETQYF
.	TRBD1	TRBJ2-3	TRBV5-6	TGTGCCAGCAGCAACGACAGGGGGGCTAGCACAGATACGCAGTATTTT	CASSNDRGASTDTQYF
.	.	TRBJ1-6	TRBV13	TGTGCCAGCAAAGGACAAGATAATTCACCCCTCCACTTT	CASKGQDNSPLHF
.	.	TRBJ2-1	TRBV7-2	TGTGCCAGCAGCTTGGGTTCTCAGCGGGCGGGAAGGAATGAGCAGTTCTTC	CASSLGSQRAGRNEQFF
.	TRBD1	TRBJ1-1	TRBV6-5	TGTGCCAGCACCTTGGGACAGGGGGCGACTGAAGCTTTCTTT	CASTLGQGATEAFF
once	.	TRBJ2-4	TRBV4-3	TGCGCCAGCAGCCAAGAAACAGGACCACCGGTAAAAAGCATTCAGTACTTC	CASSQETGPPVKSIQYF
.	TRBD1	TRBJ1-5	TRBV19	TGTGCCAGTAGCCCTCGTACCTTGGACAGGTTAAATCAGCCCCAGCATTTT	CASSPRTLDRLNQPQHF
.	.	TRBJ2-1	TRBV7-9	TGTGCCAGCATCCCCCAGGGAAACGCCGCTTACAATGAGCAGTTCTTC	CASIPQGNAAYNEQFF
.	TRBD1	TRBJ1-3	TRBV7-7	TGTGCTAGCAGTTCGAACAGGGGCTCTGGAAACACCATATATTTT	CASSSNRGSGNTIYF
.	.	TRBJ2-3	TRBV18	TGTGCCAGCTCACTGGCAGGGCCCGACACAGATACGCAGTATTTT	CASSLAGPDTDTQYF
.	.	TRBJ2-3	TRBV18	TGTGCCAGCTCACCCCAGGCCCCCCCAGATACGCAGTATTTT	CASSPQAPPDTQYF
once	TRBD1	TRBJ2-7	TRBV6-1	TGTGCCAGCAGTGAATTGGGGACAGCCTACTACGAGCAGTACTTC	CASSELGTAYYEQYF
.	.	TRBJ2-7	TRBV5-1	TGCGCCAGCAGCTTGGACCGGACAGCCTACGAGCAGTACTTC	CASSLDRTAYEQYF
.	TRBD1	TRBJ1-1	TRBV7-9	TGTGCCAGCAGCCGACCCGGGACAGGGCCCACTGAAGCTTTCTTT	CASSRPGTGPTEAFF
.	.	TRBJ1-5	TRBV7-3	TGTGCCAGCAGCGAGTCCCCCAATCAGCCCCAGCATTTT	CASSESPNQPQHF
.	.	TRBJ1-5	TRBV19	TGTGCCAGTCTCCGCCGTGAGAGCAATCAGCCCCAGCATTTT	CASLRRESNQPQHF
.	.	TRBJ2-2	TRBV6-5	TGTGCCAGCAGTCCGGACAGAGCGAACACCGGGGAGCTGTTTTTT	CASSPDRANTGELFF
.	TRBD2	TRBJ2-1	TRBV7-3	TGTGCCAGCAGTTATAGCGGGGGGGCCGGTAATGAGCAGTTCTTC	CASSYSGGAGNEQFF
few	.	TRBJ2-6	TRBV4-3	TGCGCCAGCAGCCAAGACCACTCTGGGGCCAACGTCCTGACTTTC	CASSQDHSGANVLTF
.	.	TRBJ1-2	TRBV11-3	TGTGCCAGCAGCCCCCGGACAGTCAACTATGGCTACACCTTC	CASSPRTVNYGYTF
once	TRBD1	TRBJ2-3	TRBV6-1	TGTGCCAGCAGTTGGCAGGGGGAGACCACAGATACGCAGTATTTT	CASSWQGETTDTQYF
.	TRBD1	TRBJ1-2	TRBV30	TGTGCCTGGAGTGTACGACAGGGGAACTATGGCTACACCTTC	CAWSVRQGNYGYTF
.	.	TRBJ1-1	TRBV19	TGTGCCAGTACCTTAATAACAGGGAACACTGAAGCTTTCTTT	CASTLITGNTEAFF
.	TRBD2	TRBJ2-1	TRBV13	TGTGCCAGCATGCCAGCGGGAGGAGATGAGCAGTTCTTC	CASMPAGGDEQFF
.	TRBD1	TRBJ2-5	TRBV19	TGTGCCAGTAGTATCCAAGGACAGGTTGTGGAGACCCAGTACTTC	CASSIQGQVVETQYF
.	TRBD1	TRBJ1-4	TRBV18	TGTGCCAGCTCAACAGACAGGGCAACTAATGAAAAACTGTTTTTT	CASSTDRATNEKLFF
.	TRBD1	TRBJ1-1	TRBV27	TGTGCCAGCACCCCGTGGGCAGGGGGCACTGAAGCTTTCTTT	CASTPWAGGTEAFF
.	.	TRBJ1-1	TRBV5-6	TGTGCCAGCAGCCCCGGGGAGGGTAACACTGAAGCTTTCTTT	CASSPGEGNTEAFF
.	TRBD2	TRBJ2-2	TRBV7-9	TGTGCCAGCAGCCCCCGCCTAGCGGGGGTTGGGACCGGGGAGCTGTTTTTT	CASSPRLAGVGTGELFF
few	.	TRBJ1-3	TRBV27	TGTGCCAGCAGTTTATCCCAAGCTCGCGGAAACACCATATATTTT	CASSLSQARGNTIYF
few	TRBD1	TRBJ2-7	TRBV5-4	TGTGCCAGCAGCTTATCGACAGGGGACGAGCAGTACTTC	CASSLSTGDEQYF
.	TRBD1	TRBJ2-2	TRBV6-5	TGTGCCAGCAGATCCGGGACAGAGAACACCGGGGAGCTGTTTTTT	CASRSGTENTGELFF
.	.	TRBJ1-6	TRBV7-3	TGTGCCAGCAGCTTGGGAGGGGTGGGTTCACCCCTCCACTTT	CASSLGGVGSPLHF
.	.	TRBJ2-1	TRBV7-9	TGTGCCATTCGGCCGAGGGCCTTAGGGAATGAGCAGTTCTTC	CAIRPRALGNEQFF